This T cell receptor beta chain comes out of a study of CD8 T cells in ankylosing spondylitis. Study findings and constraints: Significantly higher representation of disease-linked clones was reported for matched ankylosing spondylitis synovial fluid.

This clonotype was seen repeatedly, ten times or more. Its cognate antigen is unknown. Scientists made TCR beta libraries using quantitative 5'-RACE with molecular barcodes. TCRdb used MiXCR to reprocess the 5' RACE reads, holding one entry per CDR3 protein. The data contain 150,000 or so distinct CDR3 sequences, around 9.6% of them singletons. Germline CDR1 is MNHEY and CDR2 is SMNVEV (reference sequence). Trimming took 5 bases from V and 1 from J, leaving 6 bases between them. The CDR3 spans 12 residues. The receptor was derived from a female donor with ankylosing spondylitis or in good health (not recorded which). The chain combines TRBV27 with TRBJ2-7; D call uncertain. Sequencing was performed on blood, either unsorted or a sorted T cell fraction (not recorded which). CDR3 residues: CASSGDSYEQYF. CDR3 bases: TGTGCCAGCAGTGGCGATTCCTACGAGCAGTACTTC.